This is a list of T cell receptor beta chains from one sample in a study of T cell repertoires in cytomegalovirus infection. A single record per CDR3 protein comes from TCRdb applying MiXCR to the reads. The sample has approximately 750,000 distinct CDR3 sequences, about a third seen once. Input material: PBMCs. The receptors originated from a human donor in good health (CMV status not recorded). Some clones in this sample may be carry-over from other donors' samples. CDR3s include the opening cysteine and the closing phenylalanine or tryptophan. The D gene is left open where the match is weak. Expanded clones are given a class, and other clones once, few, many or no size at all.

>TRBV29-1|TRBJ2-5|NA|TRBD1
CSVVRNRGEMETQYF
TGCAGCGTTGTAAGGAACAGGGGTGAGATGGAGACCCAGTACTTC
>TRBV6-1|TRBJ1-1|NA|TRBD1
CASTQGGENTEAFF
TGTGCCAGCACTCAAGGGGGCGAGAACACTGAAGCTTTCTTT
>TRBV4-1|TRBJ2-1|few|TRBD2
CASSQRASGRIVEGEQFF
TGCGCCAGCAGCCAACGTGCTAGCGGGAGGATTGTGGAGGGTGAGCAGTTCTTC
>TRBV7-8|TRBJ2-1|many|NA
CASSLVLTYNEQFF
TGTGCCAGCAGCTTAGTGCTAACGTACAATGAGCAGTTCTTC
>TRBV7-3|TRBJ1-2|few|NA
CASSRGVGGDGYTF
TGTGCCAGCAGCCGGGGGGTCGGAGGGGATGGCTACACCTTC
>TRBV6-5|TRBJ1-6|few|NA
CASSYSMGAYTNSPLHF
TGTGCCAGCAGTTACTCGATGGGGGCATACACTAATTCACCCCTCCACTTT
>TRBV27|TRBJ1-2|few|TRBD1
CASSLFRGYGYTF
TGTGCCAGCAGTTTATTCAGGGGGTATGGCTACACCTTC
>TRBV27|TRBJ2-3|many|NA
CASSFIGDTQYF
TGTGCCAGCAGTTTTATCGGGGATACGCAGTATTTT
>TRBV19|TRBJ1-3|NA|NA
CASSIPLVMDTSSSGNTIYF
TGTGCCAGTAGTATTCCTCTAGTAATGGACACCTCGAGCTCTGGAAACACCATATATTTT
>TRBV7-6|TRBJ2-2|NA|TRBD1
CASSSRGPNTGELFW
TGTGCCAGCAGCTCCAGGGGGCCGAACACCGGGGAGCTGTTTTGG
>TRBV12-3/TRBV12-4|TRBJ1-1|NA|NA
CASSPAARVRTEDFF
TGTGCCAGCAGCCCCGCCGCACGGGTGAGGACTGAAGATTTCTTT
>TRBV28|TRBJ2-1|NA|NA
CASSTGTESSYNEQFF
TGTGCCAGCAGTACCGGGACGGAAAGCTCCTACAATGAGCAGTTCTTC
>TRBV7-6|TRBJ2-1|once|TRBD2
CASSLDTGRLAGGGWQFF
TGTGCCAGCAGCTTAGATACCGGGAGGCTAGCGGGAGGGGGATGGCAGTTCTTC
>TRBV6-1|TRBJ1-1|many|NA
CASWGSMNTEAFF
TGTGCCAGCTGGGGGTCCATGAACACTGAAGCTTTCTTT
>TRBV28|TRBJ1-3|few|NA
CASSSPSLGRNTIYF
TGTGCCAGCAGTTCACCATCCCTCGGGCGGAACACCATATATTTT
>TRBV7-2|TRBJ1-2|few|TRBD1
CASSATGGLAFNYGYTF
TGTGCCAGCAGCGCAACAGGGGGACTAGCTTTTAACTATGGCTACACCTTC
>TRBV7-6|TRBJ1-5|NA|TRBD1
CASSLRTGSDQPQHF
TGTGCCAGCAGTTTACGGACAGGTTCGGATCAGCCCCAGCATTTT
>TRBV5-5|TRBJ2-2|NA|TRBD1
CASSFRDSSYSNTGELFF
TGTGCCAGCAGCTTCCGGGACAGTTCCTATTCGAACACCGGGGAGCTGTTTTTT
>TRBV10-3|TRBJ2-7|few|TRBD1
CASTPGQGIYEQYF
TGTGCCTCTACTCCGGGACAGGGGATCTACGAGCAGTACTTC
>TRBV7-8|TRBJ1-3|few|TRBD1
CASSLALTGGGNTIYF
TGTGCCAGCAGCTTAGCGCTAACAGGGGGCGGGAACACCATATATTTT
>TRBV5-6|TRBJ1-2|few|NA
CASSWKYGYTF
TGTGCCAGCAGCTGGAAGTATGGCTACACCTTC
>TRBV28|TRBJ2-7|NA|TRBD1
CASRDYRGLGYEQYF
TGTGCCAGCAGAGACTACAGGGGTTTGGGCTACGAGCAGTACTTC